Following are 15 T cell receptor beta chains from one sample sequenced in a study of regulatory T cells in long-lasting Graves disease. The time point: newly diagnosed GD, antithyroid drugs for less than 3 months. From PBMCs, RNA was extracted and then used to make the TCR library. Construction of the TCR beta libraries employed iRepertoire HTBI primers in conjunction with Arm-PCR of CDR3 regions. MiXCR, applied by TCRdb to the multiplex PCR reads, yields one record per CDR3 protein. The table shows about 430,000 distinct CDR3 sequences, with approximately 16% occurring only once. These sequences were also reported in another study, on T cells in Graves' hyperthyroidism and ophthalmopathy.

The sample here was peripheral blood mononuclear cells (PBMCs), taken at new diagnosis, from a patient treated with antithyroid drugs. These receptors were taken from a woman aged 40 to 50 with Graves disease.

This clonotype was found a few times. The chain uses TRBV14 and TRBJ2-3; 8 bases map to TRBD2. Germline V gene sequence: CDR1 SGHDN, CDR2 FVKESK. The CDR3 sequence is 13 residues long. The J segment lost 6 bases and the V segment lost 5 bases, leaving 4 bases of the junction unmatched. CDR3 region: CASSETSVDTQYF. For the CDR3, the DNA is TGTGCCAGCAGCGAGACTAGCGTGGATACGCAGTATTTT.

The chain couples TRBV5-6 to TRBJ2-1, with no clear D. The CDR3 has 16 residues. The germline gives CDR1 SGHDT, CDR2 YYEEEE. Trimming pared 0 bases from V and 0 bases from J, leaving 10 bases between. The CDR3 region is CASSLAPVGSYNEQFF. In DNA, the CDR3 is TGTGCCAGCAGCTTGGCGCCTGTAGGCTCCTACAATGAGCAGTTCTTC.

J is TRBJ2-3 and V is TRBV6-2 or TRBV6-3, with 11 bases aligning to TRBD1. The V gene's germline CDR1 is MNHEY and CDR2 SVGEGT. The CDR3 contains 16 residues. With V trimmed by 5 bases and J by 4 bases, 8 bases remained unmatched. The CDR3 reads CASSPLGGQGADTQYF. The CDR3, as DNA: TGTGCCAGCAGTCCTCTCGGGGGACAGGGGGCAGATACGCAGTATTTT.

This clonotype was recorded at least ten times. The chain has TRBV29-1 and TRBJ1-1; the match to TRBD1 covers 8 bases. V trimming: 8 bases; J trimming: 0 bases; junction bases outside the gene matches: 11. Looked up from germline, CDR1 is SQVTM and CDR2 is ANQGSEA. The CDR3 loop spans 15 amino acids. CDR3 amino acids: CSSLIWTGMNTEAFF. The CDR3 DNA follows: TGCAGCTCCCTAATCTGGACAGGGATGAACACTGAAGCTTTCTTT.

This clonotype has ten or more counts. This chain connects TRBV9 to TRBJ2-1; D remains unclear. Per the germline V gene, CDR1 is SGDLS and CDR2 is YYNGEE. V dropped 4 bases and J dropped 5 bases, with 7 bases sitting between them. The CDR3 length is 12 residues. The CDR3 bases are TGTGCCAGCAGCTCGTCGGACAATGAGCAGTTCTTC. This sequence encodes CASSSSDNEQFF.

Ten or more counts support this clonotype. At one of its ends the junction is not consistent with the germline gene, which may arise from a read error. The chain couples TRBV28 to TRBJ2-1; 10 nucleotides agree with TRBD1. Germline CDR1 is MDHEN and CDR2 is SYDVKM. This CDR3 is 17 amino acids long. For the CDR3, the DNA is TGTGCCAGCAGAAACCACAACCGGGACAGGGGCTACTATGAGCAGTTCTTC. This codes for CASRNHNRDRGYYEQFF.

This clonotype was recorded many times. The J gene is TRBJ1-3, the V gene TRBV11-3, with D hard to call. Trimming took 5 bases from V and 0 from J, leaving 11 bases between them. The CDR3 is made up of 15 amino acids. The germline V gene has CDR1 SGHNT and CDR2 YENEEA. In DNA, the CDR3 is TGTGCCAGCAGCCCTAGTGGTCGCTCTGGAAACACCATATATTTT. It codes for CASSPSGRSGNTIYF.

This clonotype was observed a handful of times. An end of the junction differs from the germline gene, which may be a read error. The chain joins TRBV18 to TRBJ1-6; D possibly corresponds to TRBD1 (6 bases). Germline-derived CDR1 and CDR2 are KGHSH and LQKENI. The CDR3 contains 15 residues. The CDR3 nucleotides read TGTGCCAACTCACCACCGGGCAGGGGAAATTCACCCCTCCACTTT. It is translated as CANSPPGRGNSPLHF.

The CDR3 loop is CASSPEGGVAKNIQYF. The CDR3 DNA reads TGTGCCAGCAGCCCAGAGGGGGGCGTAGCCAAAAACATTCAGTACTTC. This chain joins TRBV5-4 and TRBJ2-4, with D tentatively TRBD1 or TRBD2 (6 bases each). Per the germline V gene, CDR1 is SGHNT and CDR2 is YYREEE (reference sequence). The CDR3 is 16 amino acids. Trimming removed 4 bases at V and 0 bases at J, with 14 bases between.

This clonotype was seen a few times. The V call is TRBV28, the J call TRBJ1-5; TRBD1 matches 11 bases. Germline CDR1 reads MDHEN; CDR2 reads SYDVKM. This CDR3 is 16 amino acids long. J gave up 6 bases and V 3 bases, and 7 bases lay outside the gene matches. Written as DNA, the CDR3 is TGTGCCAGCAGTTTGTTCGGACAGGGGGCTTTTCAGCCCCAGCATTTT. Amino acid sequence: CASSLFGQGAFQPQHF.

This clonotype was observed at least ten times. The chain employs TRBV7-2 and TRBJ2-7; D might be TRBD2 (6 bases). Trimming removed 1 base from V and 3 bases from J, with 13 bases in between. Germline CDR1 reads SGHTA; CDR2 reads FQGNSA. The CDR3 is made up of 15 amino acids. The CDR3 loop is CASSLGVGGFYEQYF. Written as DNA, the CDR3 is TGTGCCAGCAGCTTAGGGGTCGGGGGATTCTACGAGCAGTACTTC.

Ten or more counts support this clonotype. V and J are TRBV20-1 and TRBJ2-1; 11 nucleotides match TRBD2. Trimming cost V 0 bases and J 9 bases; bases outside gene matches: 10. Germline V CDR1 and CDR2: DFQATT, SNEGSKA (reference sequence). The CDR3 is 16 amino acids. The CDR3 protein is CSARDQISGRAGEQFF. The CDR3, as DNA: TGCAGTGCTAGAGATCAGATTAGCGGGAGGGCCGGTGAGCAGTTCTTC.

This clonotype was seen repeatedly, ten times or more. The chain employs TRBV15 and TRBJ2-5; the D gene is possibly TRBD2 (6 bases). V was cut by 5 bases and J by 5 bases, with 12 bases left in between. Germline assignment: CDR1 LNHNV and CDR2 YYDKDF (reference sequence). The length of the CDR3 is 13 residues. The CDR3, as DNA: TGTGCCACCAGCGGCTCAGGAGGGGAGACCCAGTACTTC. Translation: CATSGSGGETQYF.

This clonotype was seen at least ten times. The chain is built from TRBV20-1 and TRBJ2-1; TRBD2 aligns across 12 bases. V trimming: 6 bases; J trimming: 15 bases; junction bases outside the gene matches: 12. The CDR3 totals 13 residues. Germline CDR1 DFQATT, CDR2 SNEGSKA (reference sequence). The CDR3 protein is CSALGASGRARFF. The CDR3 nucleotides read TGCAGTGCCTTAGGGGCTAGCGGGAGGGCTCGGTTCTTC.

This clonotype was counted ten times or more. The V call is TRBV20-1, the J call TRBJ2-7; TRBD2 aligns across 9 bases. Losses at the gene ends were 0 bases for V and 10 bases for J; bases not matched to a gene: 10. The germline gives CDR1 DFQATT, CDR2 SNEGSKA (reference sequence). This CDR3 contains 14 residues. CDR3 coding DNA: TGCAGTGCTAGAGACAGGACTAGCGCCCTTTCACAGTACTTC. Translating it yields CSARDRTSALSQYF.